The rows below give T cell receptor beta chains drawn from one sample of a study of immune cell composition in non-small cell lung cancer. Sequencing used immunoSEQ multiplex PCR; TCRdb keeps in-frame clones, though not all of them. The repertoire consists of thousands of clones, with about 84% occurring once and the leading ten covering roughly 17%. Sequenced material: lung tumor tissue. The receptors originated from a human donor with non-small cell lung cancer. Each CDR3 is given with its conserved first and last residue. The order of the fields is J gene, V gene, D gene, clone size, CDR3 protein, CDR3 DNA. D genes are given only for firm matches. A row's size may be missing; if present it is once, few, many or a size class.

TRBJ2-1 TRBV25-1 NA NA CASSGQVPYNEQFF TGTGCCAGCAGTGGACAGGTACCCTACAATGAGCAGTTCTTC
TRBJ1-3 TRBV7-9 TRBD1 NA CASSFPGTEKNTIYF TGTGCCAGCAGCTTCCCCGGGACAGAAAAAAACACCATATATTTT
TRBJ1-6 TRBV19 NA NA CASSIEAAGNSPLHF TGTGCCAGTAGTATAGAGGCGGCAGGGAATTCACCCCTCCACTTT
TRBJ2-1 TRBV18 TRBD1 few CASSPTGYSYNEQFF TGTGCCAGCTCACCGACAGGGTACTCCTACAATGAGCAGTTCTTC
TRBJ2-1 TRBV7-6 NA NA CASSLALAAYNEQFF TGTGCCAGCAGCTTAGCGCTGGCGGCGTACAATGAGCAGTTCTTC
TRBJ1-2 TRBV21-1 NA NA CASGQGEGYTF TGTGCCAGCGGACAGGGGGAAGGCTACACCTTC
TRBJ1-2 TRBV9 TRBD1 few CASSAGTGGVGGYTF TGTGCCAGCAGCGCCGGGACAGGGGGCGTGGGGGGCTACACCTTC
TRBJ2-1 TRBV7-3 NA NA CASSSSIYNEQFF TGTGCCAGCAGCTCTTCTATCTACAATGAGCAGTTCTTC
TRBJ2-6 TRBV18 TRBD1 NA CASSLTGQGLSGANVLTF TGTGCCAGCTCACTGACGGGACAGGGGCTCTCTGGGGCCAACGTCCTGACTTTC
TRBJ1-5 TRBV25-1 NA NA CASSERSGDQPQHF TGTGCCAGCAGTGAAAGGTCAGGGGATCAGCCCCAGCATTTT
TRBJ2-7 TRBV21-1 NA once CASNGTSGSSYEQYF TGTGCCAGCAACGGGACTAGCGGGAGCTCCTACGAGCAGTACTTC
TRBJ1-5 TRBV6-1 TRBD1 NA CASSFTGGGQPQHF TGTGCCAGCAGTTTTACAGGGGGAGGACAGCCCCAGCATTTT
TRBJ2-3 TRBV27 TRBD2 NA CASSRKGLAGVTDTQYF TGTGCCAGCAGTCGAAAGGGACTAGCGGGGGTCACAGATACGCAGTATTTT